This T cell receptor beta chain was captured in a study of human T cells and chemical hapten exposure. This CDR3 spans 15 amino acids. Trimming removed 1 base at V and 5 bases at J, with 11 bases between. The germline gives CDR1 LGHDT, CDR2 YNNKEL (reference sequence). This clonotype came up a few times. Its target is unknown. Stated time point: patch test 1, 2 weeks after DPC sensitization. The sample's treatment: therapeutic diphenylcyclopropenone sensitization with weekly scalp DPC. Non-pregnant alopecia patients aged 18 to 70, suitable for DPC therapy. Notes on the study in general: Unchanged with DPC sensitization were TCRs above 1 in 1000 frequency. Expanded TCRs produced significantly more large CDR3 similarity clusters than controls did.

Individual cDNA molecules each carried unique molecular identifiers attached by the library. A single record per CDR3 protein comes from TCRdb applying MiXCR to the RACE reads. Found here are about 120,000 distinct CDR3 sequences, around an eighth of them singletons; the top ten hold roughly 1.5%. V gene TRBV3-1 combines with J gene TRBJ1-4, with D perhaps TRBD1 (5 bases). The sequencing here drew on whole blood, taken in connection with sensitization to the hapten diphenylcyclopropenone (DPC). The sequence was collected from a woman aged 45-60 years with alopecia areata. Some clones in this sample may be carry-over from other donors' samples. In nucleotides, the CDR3 is TGTGCCAGCAGCCAAGCTAATTGGGGGAATGAAAAACTGTTTTTT. Protein product: CASSQANWGNEKLFF.